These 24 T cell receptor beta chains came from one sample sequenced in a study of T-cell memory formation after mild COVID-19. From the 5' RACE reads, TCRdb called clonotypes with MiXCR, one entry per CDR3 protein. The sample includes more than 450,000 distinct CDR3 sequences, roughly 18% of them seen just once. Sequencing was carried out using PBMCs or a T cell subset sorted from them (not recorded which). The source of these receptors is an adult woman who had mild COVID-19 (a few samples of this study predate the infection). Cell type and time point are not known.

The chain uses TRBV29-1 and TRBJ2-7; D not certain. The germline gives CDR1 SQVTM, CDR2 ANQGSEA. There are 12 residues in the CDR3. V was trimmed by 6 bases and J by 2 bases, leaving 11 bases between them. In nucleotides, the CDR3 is TGCAGCGTGAGGTACCCCACCTACGAGCAGTACTTC. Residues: CSVRYPTYEQYF.

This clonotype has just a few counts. The CDR3 DNA reads TGTGCCAGCAGTTTAAGTTCCAGCGGGGCGCACAATGAGCAGTTCTTC. This sequence encodes CASSLSSSGAHNEQFF. The chain employs TRBV12-3 or TRBV12-4 and TRBJ2-1, with 7 positions matching TRBD2. Unmatched junction bases numbered 9, after V lost 2 bases and J lost 5 bases. This CDR3 is built from 16 residues.

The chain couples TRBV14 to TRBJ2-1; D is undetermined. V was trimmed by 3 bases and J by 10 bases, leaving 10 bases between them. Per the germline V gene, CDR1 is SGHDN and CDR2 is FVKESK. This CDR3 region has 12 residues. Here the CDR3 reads CASSQTREEQFF. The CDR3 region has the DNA TGTGCCAGCAGCCAGACGAGAGAAGAGCAGTTCTTC. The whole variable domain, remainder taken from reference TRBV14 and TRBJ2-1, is EAGVTQFPSHSVIEKGQTVTLRCDPISGHDNLYWYRRVMGKEIKFLLHFVKESKQDESGMPNNRFLAERTGGTYSTLKVQPAELEDSGVYFCASSQTREEQFFGPGTRLTVL.

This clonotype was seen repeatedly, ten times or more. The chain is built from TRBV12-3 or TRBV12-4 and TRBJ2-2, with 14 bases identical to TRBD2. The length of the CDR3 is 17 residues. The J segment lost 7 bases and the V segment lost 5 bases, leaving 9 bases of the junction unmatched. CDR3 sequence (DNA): TGTGCCAGCAGTGCCCCGGGACTAGCGGGGGTCATCGGGGAGCTGTTTTTT. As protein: CASSAPGLAGVIGELFF.

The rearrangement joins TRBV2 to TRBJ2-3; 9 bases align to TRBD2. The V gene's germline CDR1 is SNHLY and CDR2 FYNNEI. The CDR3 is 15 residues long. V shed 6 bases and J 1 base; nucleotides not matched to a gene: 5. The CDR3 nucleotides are TGTGCCAGCAGGACGGCGGGAGGGGGCACAGATACGCAGTATTTT. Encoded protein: CASRTAGGGTDTQYF.

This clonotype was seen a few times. This CDR3 is CASSQDWAGNTEAFF. DNA of the CDR3: TGCGCCAGCAGCCAAGATTGGGCAGGGAACACTGAAGCTTTCTTT. The rearrangement joins TRBV4-3 to TRBJ1-1; the D is unclear. The CDR3 totals 15 residues. The V end lost 0 bases, the J end lost 1 base, and 9 bases lay between the germline ends. Germline V gives CDR1 LGHNA, CDR2 YSLEER.

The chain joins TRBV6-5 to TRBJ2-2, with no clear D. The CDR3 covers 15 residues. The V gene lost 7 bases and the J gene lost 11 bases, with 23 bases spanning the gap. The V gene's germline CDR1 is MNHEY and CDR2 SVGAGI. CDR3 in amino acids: CASTTSEFNLGELFF. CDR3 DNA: TGTGCCAGCACCACCTCCGAGTTTAATCTTGGAGAGCTGTTTTTT.

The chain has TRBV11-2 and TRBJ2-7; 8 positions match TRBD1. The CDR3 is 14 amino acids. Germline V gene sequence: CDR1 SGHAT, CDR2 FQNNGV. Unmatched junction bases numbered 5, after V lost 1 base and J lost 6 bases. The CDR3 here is CASSLVDRAGEQYF. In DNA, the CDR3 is TGTGCCAGCAGCTTAGTGGACAGGGCTGGCGAGCAGTACTTC.

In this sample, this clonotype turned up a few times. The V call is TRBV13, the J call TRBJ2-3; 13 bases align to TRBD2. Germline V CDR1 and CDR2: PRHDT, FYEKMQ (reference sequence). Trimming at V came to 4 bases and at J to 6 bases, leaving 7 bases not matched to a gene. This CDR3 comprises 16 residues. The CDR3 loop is CASSSGLAGALDTQYF. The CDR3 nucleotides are TGTGCCAGCAGCTCCGGACTAGCGGGAGCCCTGGATACGCAGTATTTT.

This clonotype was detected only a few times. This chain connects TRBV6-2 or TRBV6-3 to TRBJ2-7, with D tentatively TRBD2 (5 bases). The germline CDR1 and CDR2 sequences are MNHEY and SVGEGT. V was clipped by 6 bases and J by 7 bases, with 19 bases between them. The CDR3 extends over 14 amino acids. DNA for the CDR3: TGTGCCAGCAGCGAGGGCAGCGGACGGCATGAGCAGTACTTC. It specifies CASSEGSGRHEQYF.

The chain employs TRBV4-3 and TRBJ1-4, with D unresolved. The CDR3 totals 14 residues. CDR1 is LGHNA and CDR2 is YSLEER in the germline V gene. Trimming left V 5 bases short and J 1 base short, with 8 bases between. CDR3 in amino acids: CASSWSGTNEKLFF. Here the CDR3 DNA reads TGCGCCAGCAGCTGGAGCGGAACTAATGAAAAACTGTTTTTT.

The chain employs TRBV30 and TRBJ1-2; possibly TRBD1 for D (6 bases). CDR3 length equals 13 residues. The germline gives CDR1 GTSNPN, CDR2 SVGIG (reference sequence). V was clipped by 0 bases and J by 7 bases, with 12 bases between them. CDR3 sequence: CAWSVGGGSGYTF. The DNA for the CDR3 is TGTGCCTGGAGTGTCGGTGGGGGCAGTGGCTACACCTTC.

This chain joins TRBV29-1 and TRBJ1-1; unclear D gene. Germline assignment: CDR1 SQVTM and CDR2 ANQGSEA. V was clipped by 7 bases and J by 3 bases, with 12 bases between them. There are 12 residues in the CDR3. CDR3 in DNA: TGCAGCGGCGAAGAAGGGTACACTGAAGCTTTCTTT. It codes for CSGEEGYTEAFF. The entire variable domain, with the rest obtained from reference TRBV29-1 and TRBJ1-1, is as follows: SAVISQKPSRDICQRGTSLTIQCQVDSQVTMMFWYRQQPGQSLTLIATANQGSEATYESGFVIDKFPISRPNLTFSTLTVSNMSPEDSSIYLCSGEEGYTEAFFGQGTRLTVV.

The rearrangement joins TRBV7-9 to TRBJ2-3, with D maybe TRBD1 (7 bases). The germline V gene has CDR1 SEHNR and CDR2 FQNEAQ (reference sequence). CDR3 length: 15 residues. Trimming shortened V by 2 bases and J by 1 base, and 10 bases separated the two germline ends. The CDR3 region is CASSLSRGGTDTQYF. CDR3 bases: TGTGCCAGCAGCTTATCCAGGGGGGGCACAGATACGCAGTATTTT.

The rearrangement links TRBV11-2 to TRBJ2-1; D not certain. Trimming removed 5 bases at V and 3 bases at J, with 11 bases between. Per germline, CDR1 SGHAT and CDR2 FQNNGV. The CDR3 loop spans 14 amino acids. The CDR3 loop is CASSVNGLYNEQFF. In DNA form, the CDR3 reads TGTGCCAGCAGCGTCAATGGGCTCTACAATGAGCAGTTCTTC.

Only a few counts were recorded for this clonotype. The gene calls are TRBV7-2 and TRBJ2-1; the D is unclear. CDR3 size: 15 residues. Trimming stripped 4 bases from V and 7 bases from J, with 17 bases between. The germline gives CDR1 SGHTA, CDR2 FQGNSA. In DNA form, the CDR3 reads TGTGCCAGCAGCTCCCAGCAGGCTGAATGGAATGAGCAGTTCTTC. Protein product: CASSSQQAEWNEQFF.

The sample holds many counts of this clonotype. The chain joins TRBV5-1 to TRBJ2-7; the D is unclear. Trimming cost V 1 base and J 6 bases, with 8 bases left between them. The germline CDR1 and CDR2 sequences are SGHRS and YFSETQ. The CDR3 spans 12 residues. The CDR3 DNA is TGCGCCAGCAGCTTGTTGTGGCCCGAGCAGTACTTC. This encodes CASSLLWPEQYF.

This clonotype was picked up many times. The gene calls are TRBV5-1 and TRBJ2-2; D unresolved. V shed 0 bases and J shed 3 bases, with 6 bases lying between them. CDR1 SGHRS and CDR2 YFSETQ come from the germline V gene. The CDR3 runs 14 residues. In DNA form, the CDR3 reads TGCGCCAGCAGCTTGGGACAATACACCGGGGAGCTGTTTTTT. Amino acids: CASSLGQYTGELFF. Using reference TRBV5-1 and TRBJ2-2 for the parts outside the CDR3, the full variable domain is KAGVTQTPRYLIKTRGQQVTLSCSPISGHRSVSWYQQTPGQGLQFLFEYFSETQRNKGNFPGRFSGRQFSNSRSEMNVSTLELGDSALYLCASSLGQYTGELFFGEGSRLTVL.

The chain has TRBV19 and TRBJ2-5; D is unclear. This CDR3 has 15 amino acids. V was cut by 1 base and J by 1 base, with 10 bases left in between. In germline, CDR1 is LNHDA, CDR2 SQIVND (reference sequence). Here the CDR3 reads CASSIVRWGQETQYF. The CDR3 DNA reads TGTGCCAGTAGTATAGTCCGGTGGGGCCAAGAGACCCAGTACTTC.

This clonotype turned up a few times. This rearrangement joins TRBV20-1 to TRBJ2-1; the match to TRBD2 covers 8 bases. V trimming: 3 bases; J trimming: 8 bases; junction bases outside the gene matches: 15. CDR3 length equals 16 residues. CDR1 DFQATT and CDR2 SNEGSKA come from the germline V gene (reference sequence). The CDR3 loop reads CSARYPGGTSRDEQFF. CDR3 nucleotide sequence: TGCAGTGCTAGGTACCCGGGCGGGACTAGTCGCGATGAGCAGTTCTTC.

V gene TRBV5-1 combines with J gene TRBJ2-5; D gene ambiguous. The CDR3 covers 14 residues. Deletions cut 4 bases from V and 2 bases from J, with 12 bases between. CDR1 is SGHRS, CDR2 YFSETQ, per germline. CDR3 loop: CASSPPVAQETQYF. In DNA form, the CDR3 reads TGCGCCAGCAGCCCCCCGGTGGCGCAAGAGACCCAGTACTTC.

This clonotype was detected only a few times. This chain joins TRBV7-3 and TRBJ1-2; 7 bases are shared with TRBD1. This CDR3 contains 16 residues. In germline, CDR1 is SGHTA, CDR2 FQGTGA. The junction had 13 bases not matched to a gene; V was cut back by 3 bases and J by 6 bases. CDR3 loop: CASSFTGTAPEDGYTF. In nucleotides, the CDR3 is TGTGCCAGCAGCTTTACAGGGACAGCCCCGGAGGATGGCTACACCTTC. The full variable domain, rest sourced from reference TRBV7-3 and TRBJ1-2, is GAGVSQTPSNKVTEKGKYVELRCDPISGHTALYWYRQSLGQGPEFLIYFQGTGAADDSGLPNDRFFAVRPEGSVSTLKIQRTERGDSAVYLCASSFTGTAPEDGYTFGSGTRLTVV.

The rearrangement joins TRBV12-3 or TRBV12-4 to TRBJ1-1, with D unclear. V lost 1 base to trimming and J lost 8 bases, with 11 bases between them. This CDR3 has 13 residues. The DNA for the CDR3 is TGTGCCAGCAGTTTAGGCACAGCATCCGAAGCTTTCTTT. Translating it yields CASSLGTASEAFF.

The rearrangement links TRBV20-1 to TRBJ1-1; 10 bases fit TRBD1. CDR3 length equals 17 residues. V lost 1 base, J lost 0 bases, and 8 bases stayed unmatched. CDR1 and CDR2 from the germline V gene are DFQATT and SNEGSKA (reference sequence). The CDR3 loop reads CSARVGGDRGLNTEAFF. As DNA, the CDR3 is TGCAGTGCTAGAGTTGGGGGGGACAGGGGACTGAACACTGAAGCTTTCTTT.